This T cell receptor beta chain stems from a study of CD8+CD57+ T cells in acquired aplastic anemia. The V segment lost 6 bases and the J segment 3 bases; nucleotides outside the gene matches: 7. This CDR3 is built from 15 residues. This clonotype came up a few times. Genomic DNA, the template, was used for profiling of the TCR beta VDJ and CDR3. Each CDR3 protein is one row after TCRdb ran MiXCR on the reads. This table holds 89,000 or so distinct CDR3 sequences, 65% to 70% found once. Patients chosen for sequencing had shown CD8+CD57+ cell expansion by flow cytometry. The specimen was sorted CD4+, CD8+, or CD8+CD57+ T cells (not recorded which) from PBMCs. The rearrangement uses TRBV12-3 or TRBV12-4 and TRBJ2-7; the match to TRBD2 covers 11 bases. The sequence was obtained from a human donor with aplastic anemia. The CDR3 DNA reads TGTGCCAGCAGAGCCGGGACTAGCGGCAACTACGAGCAGTACTTC. Its translation: CASRAGTSGNYEQYF.